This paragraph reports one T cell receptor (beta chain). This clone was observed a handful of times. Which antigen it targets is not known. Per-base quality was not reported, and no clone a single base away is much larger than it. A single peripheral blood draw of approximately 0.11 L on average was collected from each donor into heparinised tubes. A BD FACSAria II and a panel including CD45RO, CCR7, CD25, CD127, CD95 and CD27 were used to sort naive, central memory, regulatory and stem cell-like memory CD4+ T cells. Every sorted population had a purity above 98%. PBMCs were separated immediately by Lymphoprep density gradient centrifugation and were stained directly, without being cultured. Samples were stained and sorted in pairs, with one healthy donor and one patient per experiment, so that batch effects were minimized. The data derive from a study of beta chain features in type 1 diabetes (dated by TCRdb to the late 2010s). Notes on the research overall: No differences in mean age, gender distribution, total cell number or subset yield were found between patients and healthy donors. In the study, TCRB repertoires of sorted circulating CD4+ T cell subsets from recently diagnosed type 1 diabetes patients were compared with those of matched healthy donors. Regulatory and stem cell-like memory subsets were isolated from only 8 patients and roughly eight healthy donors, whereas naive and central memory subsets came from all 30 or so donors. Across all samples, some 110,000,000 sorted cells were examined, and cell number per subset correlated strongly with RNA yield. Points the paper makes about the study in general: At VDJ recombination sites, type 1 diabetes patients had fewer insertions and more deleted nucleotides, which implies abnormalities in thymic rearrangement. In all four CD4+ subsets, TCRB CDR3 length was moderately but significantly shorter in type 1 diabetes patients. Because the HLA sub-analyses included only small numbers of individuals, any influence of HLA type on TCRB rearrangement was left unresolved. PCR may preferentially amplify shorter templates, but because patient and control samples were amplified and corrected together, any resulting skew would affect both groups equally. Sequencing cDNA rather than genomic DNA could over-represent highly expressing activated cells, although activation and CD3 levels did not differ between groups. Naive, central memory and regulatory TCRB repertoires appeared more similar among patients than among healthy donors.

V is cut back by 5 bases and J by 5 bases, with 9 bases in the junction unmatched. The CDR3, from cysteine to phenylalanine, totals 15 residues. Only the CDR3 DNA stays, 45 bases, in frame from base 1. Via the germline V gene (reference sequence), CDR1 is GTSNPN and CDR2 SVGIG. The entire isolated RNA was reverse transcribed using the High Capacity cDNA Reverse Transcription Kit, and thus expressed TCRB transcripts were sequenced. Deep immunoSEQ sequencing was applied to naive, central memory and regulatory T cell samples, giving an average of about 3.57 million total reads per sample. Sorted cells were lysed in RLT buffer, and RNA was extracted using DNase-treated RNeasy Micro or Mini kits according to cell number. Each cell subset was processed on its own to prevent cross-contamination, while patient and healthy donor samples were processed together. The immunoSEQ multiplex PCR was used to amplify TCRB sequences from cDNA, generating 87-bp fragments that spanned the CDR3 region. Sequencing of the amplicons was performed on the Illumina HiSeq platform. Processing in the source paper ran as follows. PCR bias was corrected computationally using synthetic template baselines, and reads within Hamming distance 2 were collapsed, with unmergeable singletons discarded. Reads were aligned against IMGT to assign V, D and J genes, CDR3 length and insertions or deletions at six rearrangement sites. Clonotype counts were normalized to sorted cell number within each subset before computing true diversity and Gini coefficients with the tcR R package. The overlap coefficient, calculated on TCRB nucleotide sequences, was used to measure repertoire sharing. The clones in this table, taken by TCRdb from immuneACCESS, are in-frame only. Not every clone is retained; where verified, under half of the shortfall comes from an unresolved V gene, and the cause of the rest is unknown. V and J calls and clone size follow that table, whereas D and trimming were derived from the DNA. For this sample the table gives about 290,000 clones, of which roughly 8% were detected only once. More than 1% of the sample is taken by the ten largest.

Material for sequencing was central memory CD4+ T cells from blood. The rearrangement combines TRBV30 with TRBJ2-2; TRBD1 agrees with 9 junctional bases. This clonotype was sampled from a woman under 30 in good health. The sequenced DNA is TGTGCCTGGTTTACCGGGACAGGGTATACCGGGGAGCTGTTTTTT. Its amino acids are CAWFTGTGYTGELFF.